One T cell receptor (beta chain) is described in this entry. Its specificity is unknown. The sample is drawn from a study of shared clonotypes between healthy human individuals. The length of the CDR3 is 17 residues. The V and J ends lost 6 bases and 5 bases respectively, with 25 bases between them. Germline CDR1 and CDR2: MGHRA and YSYEKL. Sequencing was performed with immunoSEQ multiplex PCR; in TCRdb, only in-frame clones are kept and a portion is missing. The sample consists of roughly 1,800,000 clones, approximately 94% of them appearing once. Naivety among CD8 cells was defined by CD45RO negativity and positive CCR7 selection, thereby excluding terminally differentiated effector memory CD45RA+ cells. Study-level results: Shared across a few donors were around 5% of the naive CD4 clonotypes. On the whole, naive subsets had larger estimated richness than memory subsets had.

The chain couples TRBV4-1 to TRBJ2-5; D is perhaps TRBD1 or TRBD2 (5 bases each). This clonotype was sampled from a man in his late teens or twenties in good health. Source material: naive CD8+ T cells sorted from blood. Here the CDR3 reads CASSAYAGTSPRETQYF. The CDR3 bases are TGCGCCAGCAGTGCATATGCCGGGACCTCCCCGAGGGAGACCCAGTACTTC.